Listed below are T cell receptor beta chains from one sample, sequenced in a study of yellow fever vaccine responses in identical twins. TCRdb itself ran the RT-PCR reads through MiXCR, one entry per CDR3 protein. The sample shows around 13,000 distinct CDR3 sequences, 84% of them seen only once. Sequencing used T cells from blood (PBMCs), unsorted or a sorted subset (not recorded which), obtained before or after yellow fever vaccination (not recorded which). These receptors came from a young woman who received the yellow fever vaccine. Each CDR3 is given without its conserved first and last residue. A D gene is named only where the DNA matches it firmly.

J gene | D gene | V gene | CDR3 protein
TRBJ2-1 | TRBD2 | TRBV11-3 | ASRAGVYNEQF
TRBJ2-1 | TRBD2 | TRBV29-1 | SVVTSAFYNEQF
TRBJ2-1 | NA | TRBV4-3 | ASSQGQEVNEQF
TRBJ2-1 | NA | TRBV2 | ASSAFLSELGEQF
TRBJ2-2 | NA | TRBV29-1 | SVGKSVGELF
TRBJ1-1 | NA | TRBV7-3 | ASSLKIMNTEAF
TRBJ2-5 | NA | TRBV24-1 | ATSDWTGTQETQY
TRBJ2-7 | TRBD2 | TRBV11-3 | ASSSLAGTYEQY
TRBJ1-1 | TRBD1 | TRBV29-1 | SVDTPRTGGLTEAF
TRBJ2-7 | TRBD2 | TRBV3-1 | ASSPTSLPTYEQY
TRBJ1-4 | TRBD1 | TRBV24-1 | ATSAGGNEKLF
TRBJ1-1 | NA | TRBV28 | ASTDPKSMNTEAF
TRBJ1-2 | NA | TRBV25-1 | ASRALGDYGYT
TRBJ1-1 | NA | TRBV2 | ASRGLTEAF
TRBJ1-5 | NA | TRBV15 | ATSREWGSVNQPQH